The rows below give T cell receptor beta chains drawn from one sample of a study of beta chain features in type 1 diabetes. TCRdb keeps only in-frame clones here, not all; method: immunoSEQ multiplex PCR. The sample records over 500,000 clones, 15% to 19% being singletons. Sequencing used naive CD4+ T cells from blood. The origin of the receptors is a man aged 18 to 29 in good health. Each CDR3 is given with its conserved first and last residue. Fields, in order: D gene, J gene, V gene, clone size, CDR3 protein, CDR3 DNA. The D gene is left open where the match is weak. A clone size is listed for some rows: how often the clone was seen (once, few, many), or a class if it is expanded.

d_gene: -; j_gene: TRBJ1-1; v_gene: TRBV5-4; abundance: -; CDR3aa: CASSLVGSNGEAFF; CDR3nt: TGTGCCAGCAGCTTGGTTGGTAGTAACGGTGAAGCTTTCTTT
d_gene: -; j_gene: TRBJ2-1; v_gene: TRBV23-1; abundance: few; CDR3aa: CASTGRSSYNEQFF; CDR3nt: TGCGCCAGCACGGGACGGAGCTCCTACAATGAGCAGTTCTTC
d_gene: -; j_gene: TRBJ2-6; v_gene: TRBV6-6; abundance: few; CDR3aa: CASSRSSGANVLTF; CDR3nt: TGTGCCAGCAGTCGTAGCTCTGGGGCCAACGTCCTGACTTTC
d_gene: TRBD2; j_gene: TRBJ2-5; v_gene: TRBV6-6; abundance: few; CDR3aa: CASSTRLAGGETQYF; CDR3nt: TGTGCCAGCAGTACTCGACTAGCGGGAGGAGAGACCCAGTACTTC
d_gene: -; j_gene: TRBJ2-2; v_gene: TRBV7-9; abundance: few; CDR3aa: CASSLLRVSAGELFF; CDR3nt: TGTGCCAGCAGCTTACTCAGGGTATCGGCCGGGGAGCTGTTTTTT
d_gene: TRBD1; j_gene: TRBJ1-5; v_gene: TRBV18; abundance: -; CDR3aa: CASSVDRGPDQPQHF; CDR3nt: TGTGCCAGCTCAGTGGACAGGGGGCCCGATCAGCCCCAGCATTTT
d_gene: TRBD1; j_gene: TRBJ2-7; v_gene: TRBV6-5; abundance: once; CDR3aa: CASRYPRTGRGYF; CDR3nt: TGTGCCAGCAGGTACCCCCGGACAGGGAGAGGATACTTC
d_gene: -; j_gene: TRBJ2-1; v_gene: TRBV4-1; abundance: few; CDR3aa: CASSQDRSFSYNEQFF; CDR3nt: TGCGCCAGCAGCCAAGATAGGAGCTTCTCCTACAATGAGCAGTTCTTC
d_gene: -; j_gene: TRBJ2-7; v_gene: TRBV4-3; abundance: -; CDR3aa: CASSQKGRDEQYF; CDR3nt: TGCGCCAGCAGCCAAAAAGGCAGGGACGAGCAGTACTTC
d_gene: -; j_gene: TRBJ2-1; v_gene: TRBV7-2; abundance: few; CDR3aa: CASSARTVRNEQFF; CDR3nt: TGTGCCAGCAGCGCCCGGACAGTTAGGAATGAGCAGTTCTTC
d_gene: TRBD1; j_gene: TRBJ1-6; v_gene: TRBV7-9; abundance: few; CDR3aa: CASSFSRTGWNSPLHF; CDR3nt: TGTGCCAGCAGCTTCTCCCGGACAGGGTGGAATTCACCCCTCCACTTT
d_gene: TRBD2; j_gene: TRBJ2-6; v_gene: TRBV15; abundance: -; CDR3aa: CATSGRLAGESGANVLTF; CDR3nt: TGTGCCACCAGCGGCAGACTAGCGGGAGAATCTGGGGCCAACGTCCTGACTTTC
d_gene: -; j_gene: TRBJ1-1; v_gene: TRBV19; abundance: -; CDR3aa: CASSIVERGNTEAFF; CDR3nt: TGTGCCAGTAGTATAGTGGAGAGGGGGAACACTGAAGCTTTCTTT
d_gene: TRBD1; j_gene: TRBJ2-7; v_gene: TRBV28; abundance: few; CDR3aa: CASSLWDRAYEQYF; CDR3nt: TGTGCCAGCAGTCTTTGGGACAGGGCGTACGAGCAGTACTTC
d_gene: TRBD1; j_gene: TRBJ1-4; v_gene: TRBV5-4; abundance: few; CDR3aa: CASSLAAGQGGKLFF; CDR3nt: TGTGCCAGCAGCTTGGCTGCGGGACAGGGAGGAAAACTGTTTTTT
d_gene: TRBD1; j_gene: TRBJ1-3; v_gene: TRBV29-1; abundance: -; CDR3aa: CSVGDRGPGNTIYF; CDR3nt: TGCAGCGTCGGAGACAGGGGTCCTGGAAACACCATATATTTT
d_gene: -; j_gene: TRBJ2-1; v_gene: TRBV7-3; abundance: few; CDR3aa: CASSLRAGTPGNEQFF; CDR3nt: TGTGCCAGCAGCTTAAGGGCCGGGACTCCTGGCAATGAGCAGTTCTTC
d_gene: -; j_gene: TRBJ1-3; v_gene: TRBV29-1; abundance: few; CDR3aa: CSVVGSSYSGNTIYF; CDR3nt: TGCAGCGTTGTCGGCAGTTCTTACTCTGGAAACACCATATATTTT
d_gene: -; j_gene: TRBJ2-1; v_gene: TRBV7-2; abundance: few; CDR3aa: CASSLAFRSTISSSYNEQFF; CDR3nt: TGTGCCAGCAGCTTAGCGTTCCGGAGCACTATTTCGAGCTCCTACAATGAGCAGTTCTTC
d_gene: TRBD1; j_gene: TRBJ1-2; v_gene: TRBV29-1; abundance: few; CDR3aa: CSVGHQGGNGYTF; CDR3nt: TGCAGCGTTGGACATCAGGGGGGTAATGGCTACACCTTC
d_gene: TRBD1; j_gene: TRBJ1-2; v_gene: TRBV7-2; abundance: -; CDR3aa: CASTSDRRYGYTF; CDR3nt: TGTGCCAGCACCTCGGACAGGCGGTATGGCTACACCTTC
d_gene: -; j_gene: TRBJ1-1; v_gene: TRBV28; abundance: -; CDR3aa: CASNLGSRPEAFF; CDR3nt: TGTGCCAGCAATCTGGGAAGTCGGCCTGAAGCTTTCTTT
d_gene: TRBD1; j_gene: TRBJ1-4; v_gene: TRBV28; abundance: -; CDR3aa: CASRMDRASTNEKLFF; CDR3nt: TGTGCCAGCAGAATGGACAGGGCCTCAACTAATGAAAAACTGTTTTTT
d_gene: TRBD1; j_gene: TRBJ1-2; v_gene: TRBV4-3; abundance: -; CDR3aa: CASSQGTGVSGNYGYTF; CDR3nt: TGCGCCAGCAGCCAGGGGACAGGGGTTTCGGGAAACTATGGCTACACCTTC
d_gene: -; j_gene: TRBJ2-1; v_gene: TRBV29-1; abundance: few; CDR3aa: CSVEAGGVSYNEQFF; CDR3nt: TGCAGCGTTGAAGCAGGGGGGGTTTCCTACAATGAGCAGTTCTTC
d_gene: -; j_gene: TRBJ2-3; v_gene: TRBV7-2; abundance: -; CDR3aa: CASSFAESNTQYF; CDR3nt: TGTGCCAGCAGCTTCGCAGAATCGAATACGCAGTATTTT
d_gene: TRBD1; j_gene: TRBJ2-5; v_gene: TRBV2; abundance: -; CDR3aa: CATEGQGFGAETQYF; CDR3nt: TGTGCCACGGAGGGACAGGGCTTTGGGGCGGAGACCCAGTACTTC
d_gene: TRBD2; j_gene: TRBJ2-2; v_gene: TRBV7-3; abundance: few; CDR3aa: CASSPFRRGGRAGGELFF; CDR3nt: TGTGCCAGCAGCCCCTTTCGGAGAGGCGGGAGGGCAGGCGGGGAGCTGTTTTTT
d_gene: TRBD1; j_gene: TRBJ2-7; v_gene: TRBV13; abundance: -; CDR3aa: CASRRALRDRSYEQYF; CDR3nt: TGTGCCAGCAGACGGGCATTACGGGACAGATCCTACGAGCAGTACTTC
d_gene: -; j_gene: TRBJ2-7; v_gene: TRBV5-4; abundance: few; CDR3aa: CASSLVGGTSYEQYF; CDR3nt: TGTGCCAGCAGCTTGGTGGGCGGAACCTCCTACGAGCAGTACTTC
d_gene: TRBD1; j_gene: TRBJ1-1; v_gene: TRBV5-1; abundance: few; CDR3aa: CASSSQGAREAFF; CDR3nt: TGCGCCAGCAGCTCGCAGGGGGCTAGAGAAGCTTTCTTT
d_gene: TRBD2; j_gene: TRBJ2-5; v_gene: TRBV10-3; abundance: -; CDR3aa: CAIGRAGGIETQYF; CDR3nt: TGTGCCATCGGTCGAGCGGGAGGAATTGAGACCCAGTACTTC
d_gene: TRBD1; j_gene: TRBJ1-2; v_gene: TRBV2; abundance: few; CDR3aa: CASSPDRGLGYTF; CDR3nt: TGTGCCAGCAGCCCGGACAGGGGCCTTGGCTACACCTTC
d_gene: -; j_gene: TRBJ1-2; v_gene: TRBV28; abundance: few; CDR3aa: CASSLRTGGYTF; CDR3nt: TGTGCCAGCAGTCTGCGGACGGGTGGCTACACCTTC
d_gene: -; j_gene: TRBJ2-2; v_gene: TRBV11-2; abundance: -; CDR3aa: CASSLGGQGNTGELFF; CDR3nt: TGTGCCAGCAGCTTAGGTGGACAAGGGAACACCGGGGAGCTGTTTTTT
d_gene: -; j_gene: TRBJ2-1; v_gene: TRBV5-4; abundance: -; CDR3aa: CASSLEEFTGNEQFF; CDR3nt: TGTGCCAGCAGCTTGGAAGAGTTTACGGGGAATGAGCAGTTCTTC
d_gene: -; j_gene: TRBJ2-1; v_gene: TRBV4-3; abundance: -; CDR3aa: CASSQEGSYNEQFF; CDR3nt: TGCGCCAGCAGCCAAGAAGGCAGTTACAATGAGCAGTTCTTC
d_gene: TRBD1; j_gene: TRBJ2-1; v_gene: TRBV6-5; abundance: -; CDR3aa: CASSFDRADNEQFF; CDR3nt: TGTGCCAGCAGTTTCGACAGGGCGGACAATGAGCAGTTCTTC
d_gene: -; j_gene: TRBJ1-2; v_gene: TRBV30; abundance: few; CDR3aa: CAWSRKGFNYGYTF; CDR3nt: TGTGCCTGGAGTCGCAAAGGGTTTAACTATGGCTACACCTTC
d_gene: -; j_gene: TRBJ2-5; v_gene: TRBV19; abundance: -; CDR3aa: CASSLDLGGDREETQYF; CDR3nt: TGTGCCAGTAGTCTCGACCTCGGGGGGGACAGAGAAGAGACCCAGTACTTC